This TCR beta chain is drawn from a study of T cell repertoires in cytomegalovirus infection. MiXCR, applied by TCRdb to the reads, yields one record per CDR3 protein. The sample contains around 360,000 distinct CDR3 sequences, about a third of which appear only once. As regards this clonotype: Its antigen is undetermined.

CDR3 length: 14 residues. Germline lookup yields CDR1 LGHNA and CDR2 YSLEER. V was trimmed by 5 bases and J by 2 bases, leaving 10 bases between them. The chain uses TRBV4-3 and TRBJ2-1; D is perhaps TRBD2 (7 bases). The receptor was isolated from a human donor in good health (CMV status not recorded). Some clones in this sample may be carry-over from other donors' samples. The specimen comprised cultured PBMCs, sampled from culture after CMV antigen stimulation. The CDR3, as DNA: TGCGCCAGCAGCGACGGGGGGCCCTACAATGAGCAGTTCTTC. It codes for CASSDGGPYNEQFF.